One sample yielded the 17 T cell receptor beta chains listed below, sequenced in a study of blood T cell repertoires in COVID-19 (dated by TCRdb to between 2020 and 2021). The library was generated by the immunoSEQ multiplex PCR assay. The immuneACCESS repertoire file appears here via TCRdb, limited to in-frame rearrangements. These files lack a portion of the clones; in checked studies, under half of the deficit traces to unresolved V genes, and the cause of the others is not known. Within this sample are some 76,000 clones, with around 91% of them counted one time only. Jointly, the top ten make up around 5.4% of the sample. The sample consisted of peripheral blood. Receptors were obtained from a human donor in a cohort sampled during active COVID-19.

The rearrangement uses TRBV6-2 or TRBV6-3 and TRBJ2-1, with 8 nucleotides matching TRBD2. Per germline, CDR1 MNHEY and CDR2 SVGEGT. The V gene end was trimmed by 6 bases and the J gene end by 6 bases; junction bases not matched to a gene: 10. This CDR3 is 15 amino acids long. Here the CDR3 DNA reads TGTGCCAGCAGGCCTGCGGGGGGCCAAGGCAATGAGCAGTTCTTC. It encodes CASRPAGGQGNEQFF.

This rearrangement joins TRBV3-1 (or the pseudogene TRBV3-2) to TRBJ2-2; D unclear. The CDR3 is 12 amino acids. Per germline, CDR1 LGHDT and CDR2 YNNKEL (reference sequence). V shed 5 bases and J shed 2 bases, with 3 bases lying between them. The CDR3 reads CASSLNTGELFF. DNA for the CDR3: TGTGCCAGCAGCTTAAACACCGGGGAGCTGTTTTTT.

The chain links TRBV27 to TRBJ1-1; D uncertain. CDR3 length: 14 amino acids. Germline V gene data show CDR1 as MNHEY and CDR2 as SMNVEV (reference sequence). V lost 6 bases and J 2 bases, leaving 13 bases between the germline ends. As DNA, the CDR3 is TGTGCCAGCAGGAGTCGAGAAAAAAACACTGAAGCTTTCTTT. It is translated as CASRSREKNTEAFF.

The rearrangement joins TRBV6-5 to TRBJ2-2; perhaps TRBD2 as D (5 bases). Germline CDR1 is MNHEY and CDR2 is SVGAGI. V lost 3 bases and J lost 5, with 10 bases in between. This CDR3 comprises 14 residues. CDR3 in amino acids: CASSYNEGTGELFF. The CDR3 DNA follows: TGTGCCAGCAGTTATAATGAGGGAACCGGGGAGCTGTTTTTT.

The genes are TRBV7-9 and TRBJ2-7; TRBD1 matches at 9 bases. There are 15 residues in the CDR3. CDR1 SEHNR and CDR2 FQNEAQ come from the germline V gene (reference sequence). J was trimmed by 1 base and V by 3 bases; bases with no gene match: 4. CDR3 protein: CASSFPGQGSYEQYF. In nucleotides, the CDR3 is TGTGCCAGCAGCTTCCCGGGACAGGGTTCCTACGAGCAGTACTTC.

The chain joins TRBV11-3 to TRBJ2-1; the match to TRBD1 covers 7 bases. Germline CDR1 SGHNT, CDR2 YENEEA. Unmatched junction bases numbered 4, after V lost 8 bases and J lost 0 bases. The CDR3 covers 14 residues. CDR3 nucleotide sequence: TGTGCCAGCGCTAGGGACAGCTCCTACAATGAGCAGTTCTTC. Translated, it gives CASARDSSYNEQFF.

This chain connects TRBV4-3 to TRBJ2-4; 7 nucleotides agree with TRBD2. After removal of 5 bases from V and 6 bases from J, the junction contained 10 bases not matched to a gene. Germline CDR1 is LGHNA and CDR2 is YSLEER. The CDR3 is 15 amino acids. The CDR3 DNA is TGCGCCAGCAGCGCCCGCGGGGAGGGTCCAAACATTCAGTACTTC. Translated, it gives CASSARGEGPNIQYF.

The chain joins TRBV11-2 to TRBJ2-5, with D unclear. The CDR3 length is 13 residues. The germline gives CDR1 SGHAT, CDR2 FQNNGV. Trimming removed 5 bases at V and 4 bases at J, with 11 bases between. The CDR3 nucleotides are TGTGCCAGCAGCCCGGCCTCGGGAGAGACCCAGTACTTC. It encodes CASSPASGETQYF.

The chain carries TRBV30 and TRBJ1-1, with D possibly matching TRBD1 (5 bases). The CDR3 runs to 10 residues. Trimming cost V 6 bases and J 6 bases, with 8 bases left between them. Per the germline V gene, CDR1 is GTSNPN and CDR2 is SVGIG (reference sequence). In nucleotides, the CDR3 is TGTGCCTGCCAACAGGCTGAAGCTTTCTTT. Its protein is CACQQAEAFF. Full variable domain (missing parts from reference TRBV30 and TRBJ1-1): SQTIHQWPATLVQPVGSPLSLECTVEGTSNPNLYWYRQAAGRGLQLLFYSVGIGQISSEVPQNLSASRPQDRQFILSSKKLLLSDSGFYLCACQQAEAFFGQGTRLTVV.

This rearrangement joins TRBV7-2 to TRBJ1-1; D unresolved. V lost 0 bases and J 1 base, leaving 6 bases between the germline ends. In germline, CDR1 is SGHTA, CDR2 FQGNSA. This CDR3 is 14 amino acids long. The CDR3 region has the DNA TGTGCCAGCAGCTTAGCCCCAGAGAACACTGAAGCTTTCTTT. It translates to CASSLAPENTEAFF.

The chain employs TRBV7-6 and TRBJ2-7; a possible D gene is TRBD1 (6 bases). V lost 5 bases and J 1 base, leaving 12 bases between the germline ends. The V gene's germline CDR1 is SGHVS and CDR2 FNYEAQ. The CDR3 length is 14 residues. The CDR3 sequence is CASSLWTESYEQYF. In nucleotides, the CDR3 is TGTGCCAGCAGCCTTTGGACAGAATCCTACGAGCAGTACTTC.

The V and J genes are TRBV4-3 and TRBJ1-5; D is unclear. V lost 0 bases, J lost 10 bases, and 13 bases lay in between. The CDR3 extends over 14 amino acids. Germline loops: CDR1 LGHNA, CDR2 YSLEER. CDR3 DNA: TGCGCCAGCAGCCAAGATCCGAGCGTCGAACCCCAGCATTTT. Protein sequence: CASSQDPSVEPQHF.

The V and J genes are TRBV11-1 and TRBJ1-1, with a tentative D call TRBD1 (5 bases). Germline V lookup: CDR1 SGHAT, CDR2 FQDESV (reference sequence). The CDR3 is 14 residues long. V was trimmed by 10 bases and J by 4 bases, leaving 19 bases between them. The CDR3 loop reads CATQAPQGSTEAFF. The CDR3 coding sequence is TGTGCCACCCAAGCACCTCAGGGAAGCACTGAAGCTTTCTTT.

V and J are TRBV6-6 and TRBJ2-2, with TRBD2 identical over 16 bases. After removal of 5 bases from V and 6 bases from J, the junction contained 9 bases not matched to a gene. Germline CDR1 and CDR2: MNHNY and SVGAGI (reference sequence). The CDR3 runs 18 residues. CDR3: CASSLTQGTSGGAGELFF. The CDR3 DNA reads as TGTGCCAGCAGTCTCACCCAAGGGACTAGCGGGGGGGCCGGGGAGCTGTTTTTT.

DNA for the CDR3: TGTGCCAGCAGTCGGACAGTGACCGGGGAGCTGTTTTTT. It is translated as CASSRTVTGELFF. This chain joins TRBV6-2 or TRBV6-3 and TRBJ2-2; TRBD1 is a possible D gene (6 bases). The CDR3 loop spans 13 amino acids. CDR1 MNHEY and CDR2 SVGEGT come from the germline V gene. V gave up 5 bases and J gave up 5 bases, with 9 bases separating them.

The CDR3 protein is CASSGTGGTGELFF. The CDR3, as DNA: TGTGCCAGCAGCGGGACAGGGGGCACCGGGGAGCTGTTTTTT. The chain employs TRBV5-4 and TRBJ2-2, with TRBD1 identical over 11 bases. Germline V gene sequence: CDR1 SGHNT, CDR2 YYREEE (reference sequence). The V gene end was trimmed by 4 bases and the J gene end by 4 bases; junction bases not matched to a gene: 0. The CDR3 loop spans 14 amino acids.

This clone was seen a single time. The rearrangement joins TRBV7-2 to TRBJ1-5; TRBD1 matches at 10 bases. The CDR3 consists of 16 residues. The germline gives CDR1 SGHTA, CDR2 FQGNSA. V trimming: 5 bases; J trimming: 7 bases; junction bases outside the gene matches: 11. The CDR3 region is CASSLRSGQGRQPQHF. CDR3 DNA sequence: TGTGCCAGCAGCCTTAGGTCGGGACAGGGGCGACAGCCCCAGCATTTT.